A single sample is the source of the 29 T cell receptor beta chains below, sequenced in a study of vaccination and CD4 T cells after COVID-19. Their target antigens are unknown. Scientists ran DNA taken from cultured CD4+ T cells through the Oncomine TCR Beta short-read assay for sequencing. TCRdb passed the PCR reads through MiXCR, listing each CDR3 protein once. The sample lists 15,000 to 20,000 distinct CDR3 sequences, around 70% occurring once. The treatment is: roughly 11-day PBMC culture with coronavirus spike peptide pools or control peptides (ViraFEST assay). Sequencing input: CD4+ T cells from blood, cultured in vitro. These receptors were taken from a human donor who had recovered from COVID-19.

The rearrangement joins TRBV20-1 to TRBJ1-2, with D possibly being TRBD1 (6 bases). CDR3 length equals 16 residues. CDR1 and CDR2 from the germline V gene are DFQATT and SNEGSKA (reference sequence). The CDR3 region is CRPAGAGPGKNYGYTF. In nucleotides, the CDR3 is TGCAGGCCGGCAGGGGCTGGGCCCGGGAAAAACTATGGCTACACCTTC.

This clonotype was counted a few times. This rearrangement joins TRBV20-1 to TRBJ1-5; TRBD1 agrees at 10 bases. This CDR3 spans 15 amino acids. Germline V gene lookup returns CDR1 DFQATT and CDR2 SNEGSKA (reference sequence). J lost 1 base, V lost 4 bases, and 4 bases had no gene match. CDR3 in amino acids: CSAIDRGLSNQPQHF. In nucleotides, the CDR3 is TGCAGTGCTATAGACAGGGGGCTGAGCAATCAGCCCCAGCATTTT.

The gene calls are TRBV28 and TRBJ2-1; TRBD2 might be the D (6 bases). The germline gives CDR1 MDHEN, CDR2 SYDVKM. Trimming took off 7 bases at V and 3 bases at J, with 16 bases between the two ends. CDR3 length equals 15 residues. The CDR3 loop is CASISSGRDYNEQFF. The CDR3 nucleotides read TGTGCCAGCATATCGAGTGGGCGGGACTACAATGAGCAGTTCTTC.

The V call is TRBV7-2, the J call TRBJ2-7; 10 bases agree with TRBD2. CDR1 and CDR2 (germline): SGHTA, FQGNSA. This CDR3 has 16 residues. Trimming took 2 bases from V and 3 from J; bases not matched to a gene: 7. CDR3: CASSLRLAGAVYEQYF. The CDR3 nucleotides read TGTGCCAGCAGCTTAAGGCTAGCGGGGGCCGTCTACGAGCAGTACTTC.

The chain recombines TRBV20-1 with TRBJ2-1; 7 nucleotides align to TRBD1. Looked up from germline, CDR1 is DFQATT and CDR2 is SNEGSKA (reference sequence). The CDR3 covers 13 residues. V lost 1 base to trimming and J lost 4 bases; unmatched junction nucleotides: 1. This CDR3 reads CSARGQGYNEQFF. In DNA, the CDR3 is TGCAGTGCTAGAGGACAGGGTTACAATGAGCAGTTCTTC.

This chain connects TRBV7-2 to TRBJ1-5, with D possibly matching TRBD1 (5 bases). V lost 3 bases and J lost 6, with 12 bases in between. Per the germline V gene, CDR1 is SGHTA and CDR2 is FQGNSA. The CDR3 spans 14 residues. The CDR3 coding sequence is TGTGCCAGCAGCTTCAAGGGTCAGGGTCAGCCCCAGCATTTT. Protein product: CASSFKGQGQPQHF.

The rearrangement uses TRBV20-1 and TRBJ2-5, with D perhaps being TRBD1 or TRBD2 (6 bases each). The CDR3 covers 12 residues. The V gene's germline CDR1 is DFQATT and CDR2 SNEGSKA (reference sequence). The CDR3 DNA sequence: TGCAGCGCTTGGGGGGCGACACAGACCCAGTACTTC. Translated: CSAWGATQTQYF.

The chain uses TRBV20-1 and TRBJ1-5, with 7 bases that match TRBD1. The CDR3 extends over 14 amino acids. Germline CDR1 and CDR2: DFQATT and SNEGSKA (reference sequence). The J segment lost 5 bases and the V segment lost 2 bases, leaving 6 bases of the junction unmatched. CDR3 coding DNA: TGCAGTGCTAGATCCGACAGGGAATATCAGCCCCAGCATTTT. This translates into CSARSDREYQPQHF.

The rearrangement links TRBV5-4 to TRBJ2-2; D ambiguous. V lost 0 bases and J lost 3, with 12 bases in between. CDR1 and CDR2 (germline): SGHNT, YYREEE (reference sequence). The CDR3 consists of 16 residues. CDR3 in DNA: TGTGCCAGCAGCTTGGCGAGCAGGAGTTACACCGGGGAGCTGTTTTTT. It codes for CASSLASRSYTGELFF.

V usage is TRBV12-3 or TRBV12-4 and J usage is TRBJ2-3; 9 bases match TRBD2. The V gene end was trimmed by 5 bases and the J gene end by 1 base; junction bases not matched to a gene: 13. The CDR3 loop spans 18 amino acids. The DNA of the CDR3 is TGTGCCAGCAGTATGTGGTGGTTATCTAGCGGGGGCACAGATACGCAGTATTTT. Amino acid sequence: CASSMWWLSSGGTDTQYF.

The chain is built from TRBV20-1 and TRBJ2-3; unclear D gene. This CDR3 contains 11 residues. The ends were cut back, 2 bases at V and 5 bases at J, with 5 bases in the middle. Germline lookup yields CDR1 DFQATT and CDR2 SNEGSKA (reference sequence). CDR3 DNA: TGCAGTGCTAGACAAGGAGATACGCAGTATTTT. This gives the protein CSARQGDTQYF.

This sequence joins TRBV10-1 and TRBJ1-3, with 10 bases fitting TRBD1. The germline gives CDR1 WNHNN, CDR2 SYGVQD (reference sequence). There are 15 residues in the CDR3. Trimming removed 3 bases from V and 4 bases from J; junction bases left unmatched: 3. CDR3 in DNA: TGCGCCAGCAGTGAAGGGACAGGGGTCGGAAACACCATATATTTT. The encoded protein is CASSEGTGVGNTIYF.

This clonotype turned up a few times. J is TRBJ1-2 and V is TRBV19, with D maybe TRBD1 (5 bases). The CDR3 contains 13 residues. CDR1 is LNHDA and CDR2 is SQIVND in the germline V gene (reference sequence). Between the trimmed V and J ends, which lost 6 bases and 3 bases, there was a span of 11 bases. The CDR3 region is CASRAQGDYGYTF. In nucleotides, the CDR3 is TGTGCCAGTAGAGCCCAGGGAGACTATGGCTACACCTTC.

The J gene is TRBJ1-1, the V gene TRBV11-2, with no clear D. The V gene's germline CDR1 is SGHAT and CDR2 FQNNGV. CDR3 length equals 15 residues. With 1 base removed from V and 1 base from J, the gap between germline ends came to 10 bases. CDR3 DNA sequence: TGTGCCAGCAGCTTAGTATCGCGACAGAACACTGAAGCTTTCTTT. Translating gives CASSLVSRQNTEAFF.

This clonotype was observed once. The chain joins TRBV2 to TRBJ1-5; 8 nucleotides agree with TRBD1. Germline CDR1 and CDR2: SNHLY and FYNNEI. This CDR3 contains 15 residues. Trimming took 7 bases from V and 1 from J; bases not matched to a gene: 6. CDR3 region: CASNGQGLSNQPQHF. CDR3 in DNA: TGTGCCAGCAACGGACAGGGATTAAGCAATCAGCCCCAGCATTTT.

Only one count was recorded for this clonotype. The rearrangement joins TRBV19 to TRBJ1-1; 11 positions agree with TRBD1. This CDR3 is built from 15 residues. Germline V gene sequence: CDR1 LNHDA, CDR2 SQIVND (reference sequence). V shed 5 bases and J 6 bases; nucleotides not matched to a gene: 8. This CDR3 is CASSPGQGARAEAFF. DNA for the CDR3: TGTGCCAGTAGTCCAGGACAGGGGGCGAGGGCTGAAGCTTTCTTT.

The chain recombines TRBV4-1 with TRBJ2-1; TRBD2 aligns across 8 bases. V was clipped by 1 base and J by 0 bases; unmatched bases: 5. Per germline, CDR1 MGHRA and CDR2 YSYEKL. The CDR3 runs to 17 residues. The CDR3 coding sequence is TGCGCCAGCAGCCAAGGGGTAGCGGGGCTCTCCTACAATGAGCAGTTCTTC. Its protein is CASSQGVAGLSYNEQFF.

The chain couples TRBV20-1 to TRBJ1-2, with TRBD1 as a possible D gene (5 bases). Germline V gene lookup returns CDR1 DFQATT and CDR2 SNEGSKA (reference sequence). This CDR3 is built from 15 residues. In nucleotides, the CDR3 is TGCGGGGCTCAGTATCTGGTGGGGTTTGGGTATGGCTACACCTTC. Protein: CGAQYLVGFGYGYTF.

V gene TRBV15 combines with J gene TRBJ1-2; D might be TRBD1 (5 bases). Germline CDR1 and CDR2: LNHNV and YYDKDF (reference sequence). The CDR3 length is 14 residues. V lost 1 base and J 5 bases, leaving 11 bases between the germline ends. The CDR3, as DNA: TGTGCCACCAGCAGAGGAGGGGACGGGTATGGCTACACCTTC. Translation gives CATSRGGDGYGYTF.

The J gene is TRBJ1-6, the V gene TRBV12-3 or TRBV12-4; 8 nucleotides line up with TRBD1. V lost 7 bases and J lost 9; bases outside the gene matches: 8. This CDR3 has 14 amino acids. In DNA, the CDR3 is TGTGCCAGCACCCAGGACAGGGAAAGTTCACCCCTCCACTTT. Translating it yields CASTQDRESSPLHF.

This CDR3 reads CASSTLTGASNEQFF. The CDR3 region has the DNA TGTGCCAGTAGTACTTTGACAGGGGCCTCCAATGAGCAGTTCTTC. J is TRBJ2-1 and V is TRBV19, with 8 bases that match TRBD1. From germline, CDR1 is LNHDA and CDR2 SQIVND (reference sequence). V gave up 4 bases and J gave up 6 bases; unmatched junction bases: 8. This CDR3 comprises 15 residues.

The rearrangement uses TRBV5-1 and TRBJ1-5; 10 positions match TRBD1. Germline V gene data show CDR1 as SGHRS and CDR2 as YFSETQ. CDR3 size: 15 residues. V shed 5 bases and J 2 bases; nucleotides not matched to a gene: 4. As DNA, the CDR3 is TGCGCCAGCAGAGCCGGGACAGGGGGCAATCAGCCCCAGCATTTT. Translating gives CASRAGTGGNQPQHF. The complete variable domain, with remaining parts taken from reference TRBV5-1 and TRBJ1-5, reads KAGVTQTPRYLIKTRGQQVTLSCSPISGHRSVSWYQQTPGQGLQFLFEYFSETQRNKGNFPGRFSGRQFSNSRSEMNVSTLELGDSALYLCASRAGTGGNQPQHFGDGTRLSIL.

CDR3: CASSLRVGNQPQHF. CDR3 nucleotide sequence: TGTGCCAGCAGTTTGAGGGTAGGAAATCAGCCCCAGCATTTT. This chain uses TRBV27 with TRBJ1-5; D call uncertain. Per the germline V gene, CDR1 is MNHEY and CDR2 is SMNVEV (reference sequence). This CDR3 region has 14 residues. V was pared by 3 bases and J by 4 bases, with 10 bases between.

J is TRBJ1-1 and V is TRBV6-4; TRBD1 aligns across 7 bases. V shed 3 bases and J 5 bases; nucleotides not matched to a gene: 6. The CDR3 sequence is 14 residues long. CDR1 is MRHNA and CDR2 is SNTAGT in the germline V gene. The CDR3 nucleotides are TGTGCCAGCAGTGATGCGACAGGGATAACTGAAGCTTTCTTT. This encodes CASSDATGITEAFF.

Only one count was recorded for this clonotype. The chain couples TRBV7-2 to TRBJ2-1; tentative D call: TRBD2 (5 bases). The germline gives CDR1 SGHTA, CDR2 FQGNSA. The V gene lost 5 bases and the J gene lost 7 bases, with 9 bases spanning the gap. The CDR3 is 12 residues long. The DNA for the CDR3 is TGTGCCAGCAGCCTTACGGGGAATGAGCAGTTCTTC. It codes for CASSLTGNEQFF. Using reference TRBV7-2 and TRBJ2-1 for the parts outside the CDR3, the full variable domain is GAGVSQSPSNKVTEKGKDVELRCDPISGHTALYWYRQSLGQGLEFLIYFQGNSAPDKSGLPSDRFSAERTGGSVSTLTIQRTQQEDSAVYLCASSLTGNEQFFGPGTRLTVL.

This chain joins TRBV19 and TRBJ1-5; 9 bases line up with TRBD1. Trimming removed 4 bases from V and 5 bases from J; junction bases left unmatched: 9. This CDR3 contains 16 residues. The germline V gene has CDR1 LNHDA and CDR2 SQIVND (reference sequence). The DNA for the CDR3 is TGTGCCAGTAGTAAGGGGACAGGGACGAATTATCAGCCCCAGCATTTT. This sequence encodes CASSKGTGTNYQPQHF.

V and J are TRBV19 and TRBJ1-3; 8 nucleotides agree with TRBD1. Germline V CDR1 and CDR2: LNHDA, SQIVND (reference sequence). This CDR3 is built from 15 residues. Germline trimming cut 5 bases from V and 2 bases from J; bases unmatched to any gene: 5. DNA for the CDR3: TGTGCCAGTAGTCCCCTGACAGGGGCTGGAAACACCATATATTTT. This codes for CASSPLTGAGNTIYF.

This chain uses TRBV6-1 with TRBJ1-5; D gene ambiguous. V was pared by 4 bases and J by 0 bases, with 10 bases between. The germline CDR1 and CDR2 sequences are MNHNS and SASEGT. The CDR3 length is 15 residues. The CDR3 loop reads CASSGPTVSNQPQHF. In DNA form, the CDR3 reads TGTGCCAGCAGTGGACCGACGGTTAGCAATCAGCCCCAGCATTTT.

The chain is built from TRBV20-1 and TRBJ1-6; no clear D. The CDR3 contains 14 residues. CDR1 and CDR2 from the germline V gene are DFQATT and SNEGSKA (reference sequence). V was shortened by 3 bases and J by 10 bases, with 16 bases between the two germline ends. Written as DNA, the CDR3 is TGCAGTGCTAGTCAAGGTCCCATTACATCACCCCTCCACTTT. This codes for CSASQGPITSPLHF.